Following are 25 T cell receptor beta chains from one sample sequenced in a study of cytomegalovirus exposure and HLA in healthy donors. PCR employed 60 Vbeta and 13 Jbeta primers. Profiled with immunoSEQ multiplex PCR; TCRdb holds only in-frame clones, not every one. The sample has 200,000 or so clones; 85% to 90% are singletons. The source material was PBMCs. These receptor sequences come from a man younger than 45 in good health and CMV-seronegative.

This clone appeared a few times. V is TRBV4-1 and J is TRBJ1-6; D is perhaps TRBD1 (6 bases). The V and J ends lost 3 bases and 8 bases respectively, with 14 bases between them. The CDR3 consists of 15 residues. Germline CDR1 and CDR2: MGHRA and YSYEKL. The CDR3 bases are TGCGCCAGCAGCCAGCTCCGGGACACCGATTCACCCCTCCACTTT. It codes for CASSQLRDTDSPLHF.

The chain is built from TRBV5-6 and TRBJ1-2, with D unresolved. Germline V gene sequence: CDR1 SGHDT, CDR2 YYEEEE. The CDR3 length is 16 residues. The germline V and J ends were trimmed by 0 bases and 1 base, with 13 bases remaining between them. As DNA, the CDR3 is TGTGCCAGCAGCTTGGTAGGGTCGGGATTTAACTATGGCTACACCTTC. It encodes CASSLVGSGFNYGYTF.

Note on this clone: A read error may account for a junction end that differs from germline. The chain links TRBV7-7 to TRBJ2-5; 12 nucleotides line up with TRBD2. The CDR3 sequence is 16 residues long. Per germline, CDR1 SSHAT and CDR2 FNYEAQ (reference sequence). The CDR3 region has the DNA TGTGCTAGCAGCTTAGGACTAGCGGGGAACGTGGAGACCCAGTACTTC. Its protein product is CASSLGLAGNVETQYF. Filled out from reference TRBV7-7 and TRBJ2-5, the complete variable domain reads GAGVSQSPRYKVTKRGQDVTLRCDPISSHATLYWYQQALGQGPEFLTYFNYEAQPDKSGLPSDRFSAERPEGSISTLTIQRTEQRDSAMYRCASSLGLAGNVETQYFGPGTRLLVL.

This chain connects TRBV5-1 to TRBJ1-4, with D possibly matching TRBD1 (6 bases). Per the germline V gene, CDR1 is SGHRS and CDR2 is YFSETQ. This CDR3 contains 14 residues. Deletions cut 4 bases from V and 7 bases from J, with 14 bases between. The CDR3 loop is CASSKTGYSEKLFF. The CDR3 DNA sequence: TGCGCCAGCAGCAAGACAGGTTATAGTGAAAAACTGTTTTTT.

The chain links TRBV6-1 to TRBJ2-1; D remains ambiguous. V was cut by 0 bases and J by 9 bases, with 9 bases left in between. The CDR3 has 13 residues. In germline, CDR1 is MNHNS, CDR2 SASEGT. This CDR3 is CASSEAGVTEQFF. CDR3 nucleotides: TGTGCCAGCAGTGAAGCCGGAGTTACTGAGCAGTTCTTC.

The chain carries TRBV5-4 and TRBJ1-6; 11 bases are a match to TRBD1. This CDR3 region has 15 residues. V was clipped by 2 bases and J by 10 bases; unmatched bases: 5. Germline CDR1 reads SGHNT; CDR2 reads YYREEE (reference sequence). CDR3 sequence (DNA): TGTGCCAGCAGCTTACCGGACAGGGGGCAATCACCCCTCCACTTT. Amino acids: CASSLPDRGQSPLHF.

This rearrangement joins TRBV7-8 to TRBJ2-3, with 7 bases lining up with TRBD1. Germline CDR1 reads SGHVS; CDR2 reads FQNEAQ. The CDR3 runs to 15 residues. The J segment lost 2 bases and the V segment lost 1 base, leaving 3 bases of the junction unmatched. As DNA, the CDR3 is TGTGCCAGCAGCTTAGGAGGGACAGACACAGATACGCAGTATTTT. Its translation: CASSLGGTDTDTQYF.

Comments on this clone: Sequence at one end of the junction differs from germline and may be a read error. Other DNA sequences within the sample encode an identical CDR3. V and J are TRBV5-8 and TRBJ1-2, with TRBD1 matching 9 bases. CDR1 is SGHTS, CDR2 YDEGEE, per germline. The CDR3 consists of 13 residues. Here the CDR3 reads CASSWDREYGYTF. CDR3 nucleotides: TGTGCTAGCAGCTGGGACAGGGAATATGGCTACACCTTC.

The V call is TRBV6-6, the J call TRBJ2-1, with D uncertain. V lost 2 bases and J 5 bases, leaving 7 bases between the germline ends. The germline V gene has CDR1 MNHNY and CDR2 SVGAGI (reference sequence). The CDR3 has 13 amino acids. CDR3 sequence (DNA): TGTGCCAGCAGTTACCGCGAGAACAATGAGCAGTTCTTC. Translated, it gives CASSYRENNEQFF.

This sequence joins TRBV5-1 and TRBJ2-1, with 8 bases aligning to TRBD2. The V segment lost 3 bases and the J segment 5 bases; nucleotides outside the gene matches: 7. This CDR3 has 15 amino acids. Germline CDR1 SGHRS, CDR2 YFSETQ. As DNA, the CDR3 is TGCGCCAGCAGCTCCTATAGCGGGGATCACAATGAGCAGTTCTTC. Protein sequence: CASSSYSGDHNEQFF.

The V call is TRBV5-4, the J call TRBJ2-1; 9 nucleotides agree with TRBD1. Germline trimming cut 3 bases from V and 4 bases from J; bases unmatched to any gene: 14. Looked up from germline, CDR1 is SGHNT and CDR2 is YYREEE (reference sequence). The CDR3 has 18 residues. The CDR3 is CASSSALGLDRGYNEQFF. CDR3 sequence (DNA): TGTGCCAGCAGCTCCGCTCTGGGTTTGGACAGGGGTTACAATGAGCAGTTCTTC.

The J gene is TRBJ2-2, the V gene TRBV2; 12 nucleotides line up with TRBD1. Trimming cost V 2 bases and J 8 bases; bases outside gene matches: 9. The CDR3 consists of 17 residues. Germline V lookup: CDR1 SNHLY, CDR2 FYNNEI. The CDR3 here is CASSEPPRDRGRGELFF. Here the CDR3 DNA reads TGTGCCAGCAGTGAACCGCCCCGGGACAGGGGGCGTGGGGAGCTGTTTTTT. Filled out from reference TRBV2 and TRBJ2-2, the complete variable domain reads EPEVTQTPSHQVTQMGQEVILRCVPISNHLYFYWYRQILGQKVEFLVSFYNNEISEKSEIFDDQFSVERPDGSNFTLKIRSTKLEDSAMYFCASSEPPRDRGRGELFFGEGSRLTVL.

Written as DNA, the CDR3 is TGTGCCAGCAGCTTAGCGGGGAGCTCCTACGAGCAGTACTTC. Encoded protein: CASSLAGSSYEQYF. This chain connects TRBV7-6 to TRBJ2-7, with D tentatively TRBD2 (5 bases). Trimming removed 0 bases from V and 0 bases from J, with 6 bases in between. This CDR3 contains 14 residues. Germline values: CDR1 SGHVS, CDR2 FNYEAQ. Combining the CDR3 with reference TRBV7-6 and TRBJ2-7 gives the whole variable domain GAGVSQSPRYKVTKRGQDVALRCDPISGHVSLYWYRQALGQGPEFLTYFNYEAQQDKSGLPNDRFSAERPEGSISTLTIQRTEQRDSAMYRCASSLAGSSYEQYFGPGTRLTVT.

This chain links TRBV19 with TRBJ2-7; D gene unclear. Germline CDR1 and CDR2: LNHDA and SQIVND (reference sequence). The CDR3 totals 13 residues. V was shortened by 1 base and J by 3 bases, with 7 bases between the two germline ends. The CDR3 loop is CASSIGDIYEQYF. CDR3 bases: TGTGCCAGTAGTATAGGCGACATCTACGAGCAGTACTTC.

The chain uses TRBV2 and TRBJ1-5; perhaps TRBD1 as D (6 bases). Germline V gene lookup returns CDR1 SNHLY and CDR2 FYNNEI. V lost 2 bases and J 3 bases, leaving 8 bases between the germline ends. The CDR3 is 14 residues long. The CDR3 spells CASSERQANQPQHF. CDR3 sequence (DNA): TGTGCCAGCAGTGAAAGACAGGCCAATCAGCCCCAGCATTTT.

V is TRBV28 and J is TRBJ2-1; 11 bases map to TRBD1. J gave up 10 bases and V 7 bases, and 6 bases lay outside the gene matches. The CDR3 contains 13 residues. In germline, CDR1 is MDHEN, CDR2 SYDVKM. In DNA form, the CDR3 reads TGTGCCAGCATGGACAGGGGGCCGGGGGAGCAGTTCTTC. This sequence encodes CASMDRGPGEQFF.

In its sample, this clone was seen a few times. The CDR3, as DNA: TGTGCCAGCACTCGGCGGTCGAGCTCCTACAATGAGCAGTTCTTC. Protein: CASTRRSSSYNEQFF. The chain recombines TRBV27 with TRBJ2-1; D not resolved. Deletions cut 7 bases from V and 0 bases from J, with 13 bases between. Per the germline V gene, CDR1 is MNHEY and CDR2 is SMNVEV (reference sequence). This CDR3 region has 15 residues.

The chain carries TRBV7-9 and TRBJ2-7; D unresolved. Trimming pared 2 bases from V and 1 base from J, leaving 15 bases between. Germline V gives CDR1 SEHNR, CDR2 FQNEAQ (reference sequence). The CDR3 contains 16 residues. CDR3 protein: CASSLLSGTVSYEQYF. The CDR3 nucleotides read TGTGCCAGCAGCTTACTCTCAGGAACCGTATCCTACGAGCAGTACTTC. Full variable domain (missing parts from reference TRBV7-9 and TRBJ2-7): DTGVSQNPRHKITKRGQNVTFRCDPISEHNRLYWYRQTLGQGPEFLTYFQNEAQLEKSRLLSDRFSAERPKGSFSTLEIQRTEQGDSAMYLCASSLLSGTVSYEQYFGPGTRLTVT.

On this clone: A read error may account for a junction end that differs from germline. The chain couples TRBV7-9 to TRBJ1-2; D gene unclear. There are 12 residues in the CDR3. The germline gives CDR1 SEHNR, CDR2 FQNEAQ (reference sequence). CDR3: CSSTAVNYGYTF. The CDR3 DNA is TGTTCCAGCACCGCGGTGAACTATGGCTACACCTTC.

The CDR3 nucleotides are TGTGCCAGCAGTAGAGCGGGAGGGTACCAAGAGACCCAGTACTTC. Translation gives CASSRAGGYQETQYF. V and J are TRBV6-1 and TRBJ2-5, with TRBD2 matching 10 bases. Germline CDR1 MNHNS, CDR2 SASEGT. Trimming removed 5 bases from V and 0 bases from J; junction bases left unmatched: 3. The CDR3 sequence is 15 residues long.

J is TRBJ2-5 and V is TRBV6-5; a weak D match, TRBD2 (5 bases). The J call may be mistaken, given a closer DNA end match to TRBJ2-7. Per germline, CDR1 MNHEY and CDR2 SVGAGI. The CDR3 is made up of 14 amino acids. Here the CDR3 DNA reads TGTGCCAGCAAGGCCGGAGAGGGCTCCTACGAGCAGTACTTC. As protein: CASKAGEGSYEQYF.

This rearrangement joins TRBV18 to TRBJ1-3; weak D call: TRBD1 (5 bases). The V end was cut by 6 bases, the J end by 7 bases, with 10 bases between. The germline CDR1 and CDR2 sequences are KGHSH and LQKENI. The CDR3 runs 12 residues. The CDR3 here is CASSEGRNTIYF. The CDR3 DNA reads as TGTGCCAGCTCCGAGGGGAGGAACACCATATATTTT.

The chain joins TRBV18 to TRBJ2-7; the D is unclear. This CDR3 contains 13 residues. V lost 3 bases, J lost 3 bases, and 9 bases lay in between. Germline V gene sequence: CDR1 KGHSH, CDR2 LQKENI. This CDR3 is CASSPETRYEQYF. The CDR3 bases are TGTGCCAGCTCACCGGAGACCCGCTACGAGCAGTACTTC.

CDR3 amino acids: CASSRSGTSYEQYF. The CDR3 coding sequence is TGCGCCAGCAGCCGGTCCGGGACTTCCTACGAGCAGTACTTC. This chain connects TRBV4-1 to TRBJ2-7; D possibly corresponds to TRBD2 (6 bases). The germline V and J ends were trimmed by 4 bases and 1 base, with 11 bases remaining between them. Germline CDR1 MGHRA, CDR2 YSYEKL. This CDR3 has 14 amino acids.

The V call is TRBV6-6, the J call TRBJ1-1; D call uncertain. Germline CDR1 and CDR2: MNHNY and SVGAGI (reference sequence). Trimming stripped 4 bases from V and 0 bases from J, with 9 bases between. The CDR3 sequence is 14 residues long. CDR3 nucleotide sequence: TGTGCCAGCAGTTTACCCAACATGAACACTGAAGCTTTCTTT. This gives the protein CASSLPNMNTEAFF.